Below are 10 T cell receptor beta chains sequenced from a single sample in a study of shared clonotypes between healthy human individuals. CD45RO-negative CD8 cells positively selected for CCR7 made up the naive population, which excluded terminally differentiated effector memory CD45RA+ cells. TCRdb's table, derived via immunoSEQ multiplex PCR, lists solely in-frame clones and lacks some. The table records 1.5 million to 2.5 million clones, roughly 94% of them present only once. Sequencing was done on a sample of naive CD8+ T cells sorted from blood. The receptors here all came from a man aged 18-30 years in good health.

The V call is TRBV6-6, the J call TRBJ2-1; 10 bases align to TRBD2. The CDR3 sequence is 15 residues long. Per the germline V gene, CDR1 is MNHNY and CDR2 is SVGAGI (reference sequence). V trimming: 2 bases; J trimming: 4 bases; junction bases outside the gene matches: 2. The DNA of the CDR3 is TGTGCCAGCAGTTACACTAGCGGGGCATACAATGAGCAGTTCTTC. It encodes CASSYTSGAYNEQFF.

Note on this clone: The same CDR3 can be traced to other DNA sequences in this sample. The rearrangement joins TRBV7-6 to TRBJ2-5, with no clear D. The germline V gene encodes CDR1 SGHVS and CDR2 FNYEAQ. This CDR3 is 13 amino acids long. Trimming took off 2 bases at V and 2 bases at J, with 6 bases between the two ends. CDR3 protein: CASSLRLQETQYF. CDR3 sequence (DNA): TGTGCCAGCAGCTTACGACTGCAAGAGACCCAGTACTTC. Using reference TRBV7-6 and TRBJ2-5 for the parts outside the CDR3, the full variable domain is GAGVSQSPRYKVTKRGQDVALRCDPISGHVSLYWYRQALGQGPEFLTYFNYEAQQDKSGLPNDRFSAERPEGSISTLTIQRTEQRDSAMYRCASSLRLQETQYFGPGTRLLVL.

The J gene is TRBJ1-3, the V gene TRBV10-3; 7 bases match TRBD1. The CDR3 is 14 residues long. In germline, CDR1 is ENHRY, CDR2 SYGVKD. The ends lost 7 bases at V and 2 bases at J; junction bases unmatched: 5. The CDR3 DNA reads TGTGCCATCACCGATGGGACAGCTGGAAACACCATATATTTT. Translation: CAITDGTAGNTIYF.

The chain has TRBV7-6 and TRBJ1-5; D call uncertain. The ends were cut back, 2 bases at V and 5 bases at J, with 19 bases in the middle. The V gene's germline CDR1 is SGHVS and CDR2 FNYEAQ. The CDR3 has 17 residues. The CDR3 is CASSLYAGGDTDQPQHF. The CDR3 DNA reads as TGTGCCAGCAGCTTATACGCCGGAGGAGACACAGATCAGCCCCAGCATTTT.

The J gene is TRBJ1-3, the V gene TRBV27; 8 positions match TRBD1. The CDR3 totals 16 residues. Germline CDR1 MNHEY, CDR2 SMNVEV (reference sequence). After removal of 5 bases from V and 0 bases from J, the junction contained 6 bases not matched to a gene. The chain's CDR3 is CASSPSTGDSGNTIYF. The CDR3 DNA reads TGTGCCAGCAGTCCCTCGACAGGGGACTCTGGAAACACCATATATTTT.

This clone is a singleton in its sample. This sequence joins TRBV7-9 and TRBJ2-2, with D perhaps matching TRBD1 (6 bases). The germline V gene encodes CDR1 SEHNR and CDR2 FQNEAQ (reference sequence). The CDR3 covers 17 residues. The V and J ends lost 1 base and 1 base respectively, with 13 bases between them. CDR3: CASSLGAQGMNTGELFF. The DNA of the CDR3 is TGTGCCAGCAGCTTAGGGGCCCAGGGGATGAACACCGGGGAGCTGTTTTTT.

The V call is TRBV27, the J call TRBJ2-5; D possibly corresponds to TRBD1 (6 bases). The length of the CDR3 is 15 residues. Germline V CDR1 and CDR2: MNHEY, SMNVEV (reference sequence). The V end lost 4 bases, the J end lost 1 base, and 13 bases lay between the germline ends. The CDR3 DNA reads as TGTGCCAGCAGTTCCAGGGGCAGCTCCCAAGAGACCCAGTACTTC. Protein sequence: CASSSRGSSQETQYF.

The rearrangement joins TRBV19 to TRBJ1-5; tentative D call: TRBD1 (6 bases). V was pared by 6 bases and J by 7 bases, with 16 bases between. The germline V gene encodes CDR1 LNHDA and CDR2 SQIVND (reference sequence). The CDR3 is 14 residues long. The CDR3 loop reads CASRARDTGQPQHF. The CDR3 DNA reads as TGTGCCAGTAGGGCCCGGGACACTGGGCAGCCCCAGCATTTT.

The chain recombines TRBV28 with TRBJ2-7; 8 bases are a match to TRBD2. V lost 5 bases to trimming and J lost 0 bases; unmatched junction nucleotides: 6. Germline lookup yields CDR1 MDHEN and CDR2 SYDVKM. The CDR3 has 15 residues. CDR3 sequence reads: CASSGGAGGSYEQYF. CDR3 nucleotides: TGTGCCAGCAGTGGTGGTGCGGGGGGCTCCTACGAGCAGTACTTC. The full variable domain, its missing parts supplied by reference TRBV28 and TRBJ2-7, is DVKVTQSSRYLVKRTGEKVFLECVQDMDHENMFWYRQDPGLGLRLIYFSYDVKMKEKGDIPEGYSVSREKKERFSLILESASTNQTSMYLCASSGGAGGSYEQYFGPGTRLTVT.

The chain is built from TRBV5-6 and TRBJ2-6, with 8 bases lining up with TRBD1. The V and J ends lost 3 bases and 5 bases, in that order; junction bases with no gene match: 7. Germline V CDR1 and CDR2: SGHDT, YYEEEE. CDR3 length: 16 residues. Written as DNA, the CDR3 is TGTGCCAGCAGCTGGGAAAGGACAGGGAGGGCCAACGTCCTGACTTTC. Protein: CASSWERTGRANVLTF.